This T cell receptor (beta chain) is from a study of shared clonotypes between healthy human individuals. General observations from the study: Of the naive CD4 clonotypes, approximately 5% were shared across a few donors.

Naive CD8 populations comprised CD45RO-negative cells positively selected for CCR7, excluding terminally differentiated effector memory CD45RA+ cells. Germline V CDR1 and CDR2: ENHRY, SYGVKD. CDR3 length: 14 residues. V was clipped by 0 bases and J by 5 bases, with 10 bases between them. Some clones are missing from TCRdb's copy, which holds only in-frame ones; the method was immunoSEQ multiplex PCR. Of some 2,000,000 clones listed, approximately 94% are singletons. Turning to this clone: Its target is unknown. This same CDR3 is encoded by further DNA sequences in the sample.

The sequence was collected from a man between 18 and 35 years old in good health. The V call is TRBV10-3, the J call TRBJ1-1, with D hard to call. Sequencing input: naive CD8+ T cells sorted from blood. CDR3 coding DNA: TGTGCCATCAGTGAGTCGGGTGGGGAGACTGAAGCTTTCTTT. Residues: CAISESGGETEAFF.